The 23 T cell receptor beta chains reported below all come from one sample, sequenced in a study of T cell repertoires in cytomegalovirus infection. One entry per CDR3 protein, called by TCRdb with MiXCR from the reads. Seen here are 750,000 to 950,000 distinct CDR3 sequences, almost 30% observed once, and the top ten hold roughly 13%. Which antigens these TCRs recognize remains unknown. Sequences were derived from cultured CD8+ T cells from PBMCs, sampled from culture after CMV antigen stimulation. The receptors stem from a human donor in good health (CMV status not recorded). Some clones in this sample may be carry-over from other donors' samples.

This chain uses TRBV24-1 with TRBJ2-7; D remains ambiguous. Germline V gene sequence: CDR1 KGHDR, CDR2 SFDVKD. Trimming pared 5 bases from V and 2 bases from J, leaving 3 bases between. This CDR3 comprises 11 residues. The CDR3 loop reads CATSGTYEQYV. Written as DNA, the CDR3 is TGTGCCACCAGTGGCACCTACGAGCAGTACGTC.

This clonotype was counted only a few times. CDR3 amino acids: CASSLSLDTVQETQYF. CDR3 sequence (DNA): TGTGCCAGCAGTTTATCATTAGATACCGTACAAGAGACCCAGTACTTC. This chain joins TRBV27 and TRBJ2-5; D unresolved. The CDR3 sequence is 16 residues long. CDR1 and CDR2 (germline): MNHEY, SMNVEV (reference sequence). Deletions cut 0 bases from V and 2 bases from J, with 13 bases between.

This chain joins TRBV6-6 and TRBJ2-5, with a possible D match to TRBD1 (6 bases). This CDR3 is 15 amino acids long. Germline-derived CDR1 and CDR2 are MNHNY and SVGAGI (reference sequence). The germline V and J ends were trimmed by 7 bases and 5 bases, with 20 bases remaining between them. The CDR3 DNA follows: TGTGCCAGCACCACTAGGGGGACGGGACGGGAGACCCAGTACTTC. Amino acid sequence: CASTTRGTGRETQYF.

Note on this clonotype: Mismatch with germline at one junction end may stem from a read error. CDR3 in amino acids: CSSSLAYVNTEAFF. CDR3 nucleotides: TGTTCCAGCAGCTTAGCGTACGTTAACACTGAAGCTTTCTTT. The J gene is TRBJ1-1, the V gene TRBV7-6, with D unresolved. This CDR3 is built from 14 residues. From germline, CDR1 is SGHVS and CDR2 FNYEAQ.

The genes are TRBV27 and TRBJ1-1, with TRBD1 as a possible D gene (5 bases). The CDR3 is 12 amino acids. The germline V gene encodes CDR1 MNHEY and CDR2 SMNVEV (reference sequence). Between the trimmed V and J ends, which lost 6 bases and 7 bases, there was a span of 12 bases. The CDR3 DNA reads as TGTGCCAGCAGGACTGGAGGGGATGAAGCTTTCTTT. Translation: CASRTGGDEAFF.

This clonotype was found many times. The genes are TRBV7-6 and TRBJ2-2; a possible D gene is TRBD2 (5 bases). The V and J ends lost 0 bases and 6 bases respectively, with 17 bases between them. This CDR3 comprises 17 residues. CDR1 and CDR2 from the germline V gene are SGHVS and FNYEAQ. The CDR3 here is CASSLALDSFNSGELFF. CDR3 in DNA: TGTGCCAGCAGCTTAGCGCTGGACTCCTTTAATTCCGGGGAGCTGTTTTTT.

This clonotype was counted a few times. The V and J genes are TRBV6-2 or TRBV6-3 and TRBJ1-1; TRBD1 matches at 9 bases. The junction had 6 bases not matched to a gene; V was cut back by 7 bases and J by 3 bases. The CDR3 loop spans 14 amino acids. CDR1 MNHEY and CDR2 SVGEGT come from the germline V gene. This CDR3 is CASTTGGRYTEAFF. The DNA of the CDR3 is TGTGCCAGCACCACAGGGGGCCGATACACTGAAGCTTTCTTT.

The chain recombines TRBV29-1 with TRBJ2-6; D gene ambiguous. This CDR3 has 11 amino acids. The V and J ends lost 7 bases and 13 bases respectively, with 14 bases between them. Germline V CDR1 and CDR2: SQVTM, ANQGSEA. The CDR3 reads CSAQEGSVLTF. The CDR3 DNA reads TGCAGCGCCCAGGAAGGAAGTGTCCTGACTTTC.

Ten or more counts support this clonotype. This sequence joins TRBV2 and TRBJ1-2; 7 bases map to TRBD1. With 8 bases clipped from V and 6 bases from J, the junction kept 15 bases outside the gene matches. The length of the CDR3 is 15 residues. Germline CDR1 SNHLY, CDR2 FYNNEI. This CDR3 reads CASFGASGTADGYTF. The CDR3 region has the DNA TGTGCCAGCTTTGGAGCTTCCGGGACAGCAGATGGCTACACCTTC.

This clonotype was counted at least ten times. The V call is TRBV6-1, the J call TRBJ1-1; D is possibly TRBD1 (6 bases). Germline values: CDR1 MNHNS, CDR2 SASEGT. Trimming left V 5 bases short and J 3 bases short, with 16 bases between. The CDR3 sequence is 15 residues long. The CDR3 region has the DNA TGTGCCAGCAGTACAGGTTATACAGGGTACACTGAAGCTTTCTTT. It translates to CASSTGYTGYTEAFF.

This clonotype was seen a handful of times. The chain couples TRBV9 to TRBJ2-2; TRBD2 aligns across 11 bases. The CDR3 consists of 17 residues. CDR1 SGDLS and CDR2 YYNGEE come from the germline V gene. After removal of 7 bases from V and 0 bases from J, the junction contained 8 bases not matched to a gene. DNA of the CDR3: TGTGCCAGCGGTACGAGACTAGCGGGGCCGAACACCGGGGAGCTGTTTTTT. Translation: CASGTRLAGPNTGELFF.

This chain connects TRBV4-1 to TRBJ1-3; 7 nucleotides agree with TRBD1. CDR1 and CDR2 (germline): MGHRA, YSYEKL. The CDR3 covers 18 residues. Germline trimming cut 0 bases from V and 2 bases from J; bases unmatched to any gene: 10. The chain's CDR3 is CASSQDKRGGLTGNTIYF. The CDR3 coding sequence is TGCGCCAGCAGCCAAGATAAGCGAGGGGGCCTTACTGGAAACACCATATATTTT.

The chain is built from TRBV27 and TRBJ2-1, with 11 bases identical to TRBD2. Germline trimming cut 6 bases from V and 3 bases from J; bases unmatched to any gene: 7. This CDR3 region has 16 residues. Germline CDR1 MNHEY, CDR2 SMNVEV (reference sequence). In DNA form, the CDR3 reads TGTGCCAGCAGCCCGATAGCGGGGGGGTTCTACAATGAGCAGTTCTTC. As protein: CASSPIAGGFYNEQFF.

The DNA of the CDR3 is TGTGCCAGCAGTTTGGAGGGAGGGGGCGCGCTAGCGGGGGGGTTTGACAATGAGCAGTTCTTC. This sequence encodes CASSLEGGGALAGGFDNEQFF. The rearrangement uses TRBV12-3 or TRBV12-4 and TRBJ2-1, with 12 bases lining up with TRBD2. The junction had 20 bases not matched to a gene; V was cut back by 3 bases and J by 5 bases. CDR3 size: 21 residues.

The rearrangement uses TRBV19 and TRBJ2-1, with 9 bases that match TRBD2. The J segment lost 0 bases and the V segment lost 3 bases, leaving 3 bases of the junction unmatched. Germline CDR1 is LNHDA and CDR2 is SQIVND (reference sequence). CDR3 length equals 16 residues. CDR3 amino acids: CASSIAGGISYNEQFF. DNA of the CDR3: TGTGCCAGTAGTATTGCGGGGGGGATCTCCTACAATGAGCAGTTCTTC.

This sequence joins TRBV27 and TRBJ1-1; 7 positions match TRBD1. Germline CDR1 and CDR2: MNHEY and SMNVEV (reference sequence). The trim removed 8 bases at V and 0 bases at J, leaving 12 bases unmatched. The CDR3 consists of 16 residues. CDR3 sequence (DNA): TGTGCCAGCTCAAGTTTGACAGGGAACATGAACACTGAAGCTTTCTTT. Its translation is CASSSLTGNMNTEAFF.

The V and J genes are TRBV19 and TRBJ1-1; TRBD1 matches at 7 bases. Germline lookup yields CDR1 LNHDA and CDR2 SQIVND (reference sequence). Trimming cost V 3 bases and J 4 bases; bases outside gene matches: 8. The CDR3 has 15 amino acids. CDR3 coding DNA: TGTGCCAGTAGTATCTTACCGGGACAGAGCACTGAAGCTTTCTTT. Translation: CASSILPGQSTEAFF.

This clonotype was picked up many times. J is TRBJ2-1 and V is TRBV6-1; possibly TRBD2 for D (5 bases). Germline loops: CDR1 MNHNS, CDR2 SASEGT. V was cut by 5 bases and J by 0 bases, with 8 bases left in between. The length of the CDR3 is 14 residues. The CDR3 DNA is TGTGCCAGCAGTACCCGGGGCTCCTACAATGAGCAGTTCTTC. It specifies CASSTRGSYNEQFF.

This rearrangement joins TRBV12-5 to TRBJ2-7; unclear D gene. CDR1 LGHNT and CDR2 FRNRAP come from the germline V gene. This CDR3 has 15 residues. V lost 1 base and J lost 0, with 10 bases in between. For the CDR3, the DNA is TGTGCTAGTGGTTTGGGGAATACGAACTCCTACGAGCAGTACTTC. It yields the protein CASGLGNTNSYEQYF.

This chain uses TRBV28 with TRBJ1-6; D gene unclear. V lost 3 bases and J lost 10, with 13 bases in between. Germline CDR1 reads MDHEN; CDR2 reads SYDVKM. The CDR3 consists of 14 residues. In DNA form, the CDR3 reads TGTGCCAGCAGTTTGTCAGAGGGAAACTCACCCCTCCACTTT. This codes for CASSLSEGNSPLHF. Together with reference TRBV28 and TRBJ1-6, the CDR3 gives the full variable domain: DVKVTQSSRYLVKRTGEKVFLECVQDMDHENMFWYRQDPGLGLRLIYFSYDVKMKEKGDIPEGYSVSREKKERFSLILESASTNQTSMYLCASSLSEGNSPLHFGNGTRLTVT.

The CDR3 DNA is TGTGCCAGCAGTGGAGGGACAGGGGGCAGAGAAAAACTGTTTTTT. This gives the protein CASSGGTGGREKLFF. The V and J genes are TRBV7-9 and TRBJ1-4; 12 positions agree with TRBD1. Germline-derived CDR1 and CDR2 are SEHNR and FQNEAQ (reference sequence). This CDR3 has 15 residues. V dropped 6 bases and J dropped 8; count of bases not matched to a gene: 7.

This clonotype was observed a handful of times. The chain combines TRBV24-1 with TRBJ1-1; D is unclear. V shed 5 bases and J shed 7 bases, with 16 bases lying between them. The germline V gene encodes CDR1 KGHDR and CDR2 SFDVKD. The CDR3 extends over 14 amino acids. In DNA, the CDR3 is TGTGCCACCAGTGGAAACATGGATTATGATGAAGCTTTCTTT. It codes for CATSGNMDYDEAFF.

The V gene is TRBV7-9, the J gene TRBJ2-7; possibly TRBD2 for D (6 bases). This CDR3 has 11 residues. Trimming removed 5 bases at V and 7 bases at J, with 9 bases between. Germline CDR1 and CDR2: SEHNR and FQNEAQ (reference sequence). In DNA form, the CDR3 reads TGTGCCAGCAGCACTAGCAGGGAGCAGTACTTC. It yields the protein CASSTSREQYF.